This is a list of T cell receptor beta chains from one sample in a study of T cell repertoires in cytomegalovirus infection. TCRdb processed the reads anew with MiXCR; each CDR3 protein has one entry. This sample has around 530,000 distinct CDR3 sequences, with 16% found just once. Sequenced input: CD8+ T cells from PBMCs. These receptors all come from a human donor in good health (CMV status not recorded). Some clones in this sample may be carry-over from other donors' samples. The CDR3 runs from the conserved cysteine through the conserved F or W.

V gene	J gene	CDR3 protein
TRBV6-5	TRBJ2-5	CASSPYRVVETQYF
TRBV19	TRBJ2-7	CASSISGAHEQYF
TRBV11-1	TRBJ2-7	CASRSDSAYEQYF
TRBV4-1	TRBJ1-1	CASSQDGGRAFF
TRBV27	TRBJ2-1	CASRGSVIYNEQFF
TRBV6-4	TRBJ2-3	CASSEPYAGPSTDTQYF
TRBV29-1	TRBJ2-1	CSVLGLGPEQFF
TRBV14	TRBJ1-2	CASSQDSRNTYGYTF
TRBV29-1	TRBJ1-1	CSAGTGDTEAFF
TRBV5-4	TRBJ1-2	CASSLGSGYTF
TRBV7-4	TRBJ1-5	CASTITTSGDYSNQPQHF
TRBV7-9	TRBJ2-7	CTSGDSSYEQYF
TRBV27	TRBJ2-7	CASSLGRTVSNEQYF
TRBV5-4	TRBJ1-6	CASSPQPRDTNSPLHF
TRBV7-9	TRBJ2-7	CASSFLASGSYEQYF
TRBV27	TRBJ2-3	CASSSGLYTDTQYF
TRBV6-5	TRBJ2-2	CASSFTAPGELFF
TRBV6-5	TRBJ2-3	CASSSTPTSGVTDTQYF
TRBV7-2	TRBJ1-4	CASSFTSRELFF
TRBV27	TRBJ2-7	CASSLLGQRSSYEQYF
TRBV27	TRBJ2-2	CASSLSDRTGELFF